This T cell receptor beta chain is drawn from a study of Ad26.COV2.S vaccination and SARS-CoV-2 variants (dated by TCRdb to about 2021). Context from the whole study: Donors in the vaccine arm were drawn from COV1001, a phase I-IIa trial of Ad26.COV2.S in healthy adults that was multicentre, randomized, double-blind and placebo-controlled. Ad26.COV2.S was administered intramuscularly at 5 x 10^10 or 1 x 10^11 viral particles, either as a single shot or as two shots given 56 days apart. The specificity and breadth of SARS-CoV-2-reactive T cell receptors after Ad26.COV2.S vaccination were assessed by TCRbeta repertoire sequencing. The TCR-sequenced set comprised approximately 32 samples: around 20 Ad26.COV2.S vaccine recipients, 5 placebo recipients and 8 SARS-CoV-2 convalescent individuals. Participants in the trial were split at random into five groups of five each, receiving low-dose or high-dose Ad26.COV2.S once or twice, or else placebo on both occasions. Investigators remained blinded to trial group allocation during experiments and outcome assessment.

A word on this clone: The antigen it recognizes is unknown. No per-base quality is available; no much larger clone lies one base away.

The CDR3 spans 15 residues, from the cysteine through the phenylalanine. The CDR3 DNA has 45 bases and is translated from base 1. The CDR1 and CDR2 encoded by the germline V gene (reference sequence) are LNHDA and SQIVND. Unmatched junction bases come to 9, with V trimmed by 2 bases and J by 8 bases. The paper as a whole reports these results and caveats: Spike-specific TCR breadth was higher in Ad26.COV2.S recipients than in placebo recipients (P = 0.0014). The study was not powered to compare responses between vaccine doses or regimens. According to the authors, total T cell responses may have been underestimated by the TCR breadth and depth analyses. Vaccine and placebo recipients had comparable non-spike TCR breadth, which fits with the vaccine containing only spike. After vaccination, spike-specific CD8+ and CD4+ T cell responses were reported to show substantial breadth.

TCRbeta CDR3 regions were sequenced with the immunoSEQ Assay. After extraction, genomic DNA underwent amplification by bias-controlled multiplex PCR, followed by high-throughput sequencing. In the original analysis: To quantify the absolute abundance of each unique TCRbeta CDR3 region, sequences were collapsed and filtered. T cell fraction was estimated by normalizing TCRbeta template counts to usable DNA, which was measured by amplifying reference genes present in all nucleated cells. Repertoire TCRs were annotated as SARS-CoV-2-specific by exact matching of V gene, CDR3 amino acid sequence and J gene to a known reactive TCR set. The reference SARS-CoV-2 TCR set was obtained from MIRA and was filtered for enrichment in COVID-19-positive ImmuneCODE repertoires, whereby public or cross-reactive TCRs were removed. Drawing on the MIRA antigens, annotated TCRs were analysed further at the level of specific ORF or position within ORF. Breadth was defined as the number of annotated unique rearrangements divided by the total number of unique productive rearrangements, and depth was defined as the summed frequency of the annotated unique rearrangements. Group comparisons of TCR breadth used two-sided Wilcoxon rank-sum tests. Sourced from immuneACCESS, this table was stored by TCRdb with only in-frame sequences that have V and J called. A share of the clones is absent; for the studies checked, an unresolved V gene accounts for under half, and the remainder has no known explanation. From that table come the V and J calls and clone size; the DNA was used to work out D and trimming. Here the sample has some 400,000 clones; about nine tenths occur a single time. The top ten clonotypes cover around 1.9% of the sample.

The treatment or condition label, read with the paper, signifies: some 20 received Ad26.COV2.S at low or high dose, single or two shots; about 5 received placebo; per-sample allocation not given. For vaccine and placebo recipients, repertoires were sequenced using samples collected on day 63 after the first injection. Between 29 July and 7 August 2020, Cohort 1b enrolled some 25 adults aged 18-55 years at one site in Boston, USA. Ad26.COV2.S was a replication-incompetent adenovirus type 26 vector that expressed a prefusion-stabilized SARS-CoV-2 spike protein derived from the original Wuhan strain.

The V and J genes are TRBV19 and TRBJ2-7; 10 nucleotides in the junction match TRBD2. This clonotype was obtained from a person between 18 and 59 years old who received the Ad26.COV2.S COVID-19 vaccine or a placebo. The specimen was peripheral blood, collected in a trial of Ad26.COV2.S vaccine versus placebo. The CDR3 corresponds to CASSISGLATTKQYF. The DNA sequence follows: TGTGCCAGTAGTATATCGGGACTAGCGACCACGAAGCAGTACTTC.